This T cell receptor beta chain was captured in a study of identical twins. This clonotype was counted many times. The CDR3 has 16 residues. The V and J ends lost 4 bases and 1 base respectively, with 16 bases between them. Germline CDR1 is MNHEY and CDR2 is SMNVEV (reference sequence). TCRdb processed the 5' RACE reads anew with MiXCR; each CDR3 protein has one entry. This table holds roughly 200,000 distinct CDR3 sequences, more than 15% found once. These sequences were also reported in another study, on T cells expressing NK-cell markers. That source reports: Dominant NKG2C+ clonotypes were found to form about 1.0-7.0% of CD8+ T cells in 5 or 6 donors. These clonotypes additionally ranked first within the CD3+CD56-NKG2C+ fraction of a handful of donors.

The sequence was obtained from a woman between 18 and 30 years old in good health. Sequences were obtained from CD8+ T cells sorted from blood. The chain links TRBV27 to TRBJ1-2; D not resolved. Here the CDR3 DNA reads TGTGCCAGCAGTTCGACCTCTCGGACGGTTAACTATGGCTACACCTTC. This translates into CASSSTSRTVNYGYTF.